These T cell receptor beta chains were read from a single sample in a study of T cell repertoires in aging, cancer and after chemotherapy. TCRdb recomputed calls from the multiplex PCR reads with MiXCR, one row per CDR3 protein. The table records 7,900 or so distinct CDR3 sequences, roughly 32% of them present only once. The sequencing sample was made of blood. These receptors were obtained from a human donor in good health. Both conserved end residues are part of each CDR3. D genes are given only for firm matches. Clone size is given for some rows only: seen once, a few or many times, or a class if the clone is expanded.

CASSKRWDGQETQYF,TGTGCCAGTAGCAAACGATGGGACGGTCAAGAGACCCAGTACTTC,TRBV19,NA,TRBJ2-5,NA
CASSLGDRGLAKNIQYF,TGTGCCAGCAGCTTAGGGGATAGAGGGCTAGCCAAAAACATTCAGTACTTC,TRBV7-6,NA,TRBJ2-4,NA
CASSLSGRDTEAFF,TGTGCCAGCAGCTTATCGGGGAGAGACACTGAAGCTTTCTTT,TRBV5-6,NA,TRBJ1-1,NA
CASSESVRDRVAGYTF,TGCGCCAGCAGTGAGTCAGTAAGGGACAGGGTTGCTGGCTACACCTTC,TRBV10-2,NA,TRBJ1-2,TRBD1
CASSPTGLETEAFF,TGTGCCAGCAGCCCGACAGGGTTGGAGACTGAAGCTTTCTTT,TRBV7-6,NA,TRBJ1-1,TRBD1
CASSLDWDGVFQYF,TGTGCCAGCAGCTTAGATTGGGACGGAGTTTTTCAGTACTTC,TRBV7-6,few,TRBJ2-7,NA
CASSRDYPPDTQYF,TGTGCCAGCTCCCGGGACTACCCCCCAGATACGCAGTATTTT,TRBV18,NA,TRBJ2-3,TRBD2
CASRVQASQSTDTQYF,TGTGCCAGCAGGGTACAGGCGTCCCAGAGCACAGATACGCAGTATTTT,TRBV6-5,medium-sized,TRBJ2-3,NA